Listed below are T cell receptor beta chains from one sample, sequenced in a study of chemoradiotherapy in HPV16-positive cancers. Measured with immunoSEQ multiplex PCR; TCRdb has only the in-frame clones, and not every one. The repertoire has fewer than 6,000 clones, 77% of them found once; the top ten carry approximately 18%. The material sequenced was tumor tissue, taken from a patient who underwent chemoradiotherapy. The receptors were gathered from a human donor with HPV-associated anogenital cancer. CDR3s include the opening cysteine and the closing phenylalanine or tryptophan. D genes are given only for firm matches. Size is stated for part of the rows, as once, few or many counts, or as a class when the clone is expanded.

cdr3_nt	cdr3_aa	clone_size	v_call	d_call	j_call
TGCACCAGCAGCCAGGAGGCTCCGGGACAGGGTAATTCACCCCTCCACTTT	CTSSQEAPGQGNSPLHF	-	TRBV1	-	TRBJ1-6
TGCGCCAGCAGCCCACGGGTCGGGGCCAATGAGCAGTTCTTC	CASSPRVGANEQFF	-	TRBV5-1	-	TRBJ2-1
TGTGCCACCAGCAGCATGAATCAAGGGACCCAGTACTTC	CATSSMNQGTQYF	-	TRBV15	-	TRBJ2-5
TGCGCCAGCAGCTTTGGGACAGGGCGCACTGAAGCTTTCTTT	CASSFGTGRTEAFF	-	TRBV5-1	TRBD1	TRBJ1-1
TGTGCCAGCAGGGGGCAGGGGACCCCGGGGAGGCTCCACTTT	CASRGQGTPGRLHF	-	TRBV28	-	TRBJ1-6
TGTGCCAGCTCACCTTCGGCAGGGGTGAGTGAAGCTTTCTTT	CASSPSAGVSEAFF	once	TRBV18	-	TRBJ1-1
TGCGCCAGCTCCCCACAGGGGCTCACAGATACGCAGTATTTT	CASSPQGLTDTQYF	-	TRBV10-1	TRBD1	TRBJ2-3
TGTGCCAGTAGTCCGGGATCTAACTATGGCTACACCTTC	CASSPGSNYGYTF	-	TRBV19	-	TRBJ1-2
TGTGCCAGCAGCTTAGGACAGGGGTATGAAAAACTGTTTTTT	CASSLGQGYEKLFF	-	TRBV7-9	TRBD1	TRBJ1-4
TGCAGCGTTGGGGAGGGCTACGAGCAGTACTTC	CSVGEGYEQYF	-	TRBV29-1	TRBD2	TRBJ2-7
TGTGCCCCCCGACCCCGAAAGGGCTACGAGCAGTACTTC	CAPRPRKGYEQYF	few	TRBV10-3	-	TRBJ2-7
TGCGCCAGCAGCCAAGGAGCGGGCGGAAGCACAGATACGCAGTATTTT	CASSQGAGGSTDTQYF	-	TRBV4-1	-	TRBJ2-3
TGTGCCAGCAGCTTGGCTAGGAATGGCTACACCTTC	CASSLARNGYTF	-	TRBV5-6	-	TRBJ1-2
TGTGCCAGCAGCTTAGCAGCGGGGATCACAGATACGCAGTATTTT	CASSLAAGITDTQYF	-	TRBV7-9	TRBD2	TRBJ2-3
TGTGCCAGCAGCGGATCTAGCGGGGGGGCAGCAGATACGCAGTATTTT	CASSGSSGGAADTQYF	-	TRBV11-1	TRBD2	TRBJ2-3
TGCGCCAGCAGTGACACGACAGGGTCAGATACGCAGTATTTT	CASSDTTGSDTQYF	-	TRBV10-1	TRBD1	TRBJ2-3
TGCGCCAGCAGCTTGGGGGGACTACGCTCTGGGGCCAACGTCCTGACTTTC	CASSLGGLRSGANVLTF	-	TRBV5-1	TRBD2	TRBJ2-6
TGTGCCAGCAGCTTGAAGGACAGGTCCAGGAACATTCAGTACTTC	CASSLKDRSRNIQYF	few	TRBV5-8	TRBD1	TRBJ2-4
TGTGCCAGCAGCTTCGGGGCGGGCCATTCCTACGAGCAGTACTTC	CASSFGAGHSYEQYF	-	TRBV7-9	-	TRBJ2-7
TGCGCCAGCAGAGAAAGGAGCGCGCAGGGCAGCACAGATACGCAGTATTTT	CASRERSAQGSTDTQYF	-	TRBV5-1	-	TRBJ2-3
TGTGCCAGCAGCTTAGTAGGAGGGAGCGCCTTGGGTGAGCAGTTCTTC	CASSLVGGSALGEQFF	-	TRBV7-2	-	TRBJ2-1
TGTGCCAGCAGCCGGGACAGGGGTAATGAAAAACTGTTTTTT	CASSRDRGNEKLFF	-	TRBV6-6	TRBD1	TRBJ1-4
TGTGCCAGCAGTGACTCTACTAGCGGGGTCAATGAGCAGTTCTTC	CASSDSTSGVNEQFF	-	TRBV6-4	TRBD2	TRBJ2-1
TGTGCCAGCAGCGAGCTTTATGGCTACACCTTC	CASSELYGYTF	-	TRBV11-1	-	TRBJ1-2
TGCAGCGTTGATTTGGTAGAAGAACCGAACACTGAAGCTTTCTTT	CSVDLVEEPNTEAFF	-	TRBV29-1	-	TRBJ1-1
TGTGCCAGCAGCAGCCGGGATAGGGGTATTAATCAGCCCCAGCATTTT	CASSSRDRGINQPQHF	-	TRBV7-3	-	TRBJ1-5
TGTGCCAGCAAGGGGGGGAAGCTGTTTTTT	CASKGGKLFF	-	TRBV28	-	TRBJ1-4
TGTGCCAGCAGCCCTTGGGGGGGCGGAGAGACCCAGTACTTC	CASSPWGGGETQYF	large	TRBV7-2	-	TRBJ2-5
TGTGCCAGCAGCCAAAGGGGGCAGGGTCAGGCCACTGAAGCTTTCTTT	CASSQRGQGQATEAFF	-	TRBV16	TRBD1	TRBJ1-1
TGCGCCAGCAGCCTAGTGGCAGACTTCAAAAACATTCAGTACTTC	CASSLVADFKNIQYF	-	TRBV4-1	-	TRBJ2-4
TGTGCCTGGAGTGTACGACAGAACTATGGCTACACCTTC	CAWSVRQNYGYTF	-	TRBV30	-	TRBJ1-2
TGTGCCAGCGCACGCGGGAGACAAGAGACCCAGTACTTC	CASARGRQETQYF	-	TRBV7-6	TRBD2	TRBJ2-5
TGTGCCACCAGCACCCCCCTTGGGGTGGGAGACACTGAAGCTTTCTTT	CATSTPLGVGDTEAFF	-	TRBV15	-	TRBJ1-1
TGCGCCAGCAGCTCCCTAGCGGGGGACTACAATGAGCAGTTCTTC	CASSSLAGDYNEQFF	few	TRBV5-1	TRBD2	TRBJ2-1
TGTGCCAGGCACCACAGGACAAGAGCCTACGAGCAGTACTTC	CARHHRTRAYEQYF	-	TRBV7-3	-	TRBJ2-7
TGTGCCAGCAGCCAAGATCTTGGGACCTTTTACAATGAGCAGTTCTTC	CASSQDLGTFYNEQFF	-	TRBV4-2	-	TRBJ2-1
TGTGCCAGCAGCCAACAGGGGTATACGCAGTATTTT	CASSQQGYTQYF	-	TRBV28	TRBD1	TRBJ2-3